The clone carrying this T cell receptor beta chain turned up a few times. No antigen is known for it. Unmatched junction bases numbered 11, after V lost 4 bases and J lost 4 bases. The CDR3 runs to 15 residues. The germline gives CDR1 SQVTM, CDR2 ANQGSEA. The source of the sample is a study of identical twins. TCRdb reanalysed the 5' RACE reads using MiXCR and keeps one entry per CDR3 protein. This sample has around 530,000 distinct CDR3 sequences, with about 15% found just once. General study findings and limits: Twins' surplus sharing was weaker for beta out-of-frame sequences. The study found that models underestimated out-of-frame TCR alpha sharing in monozygotic twins.

This same sample was also taken into another study, of yellow fever vaccine responses in identical twins. As that study records: As reported, the vaccine T cell response of twins seemed partly convergent and partly personalized.

Material: CD4+ T cells sorted from blood. The TCR comes from a woman between 18 and 29 years old in good health. The rearrangement uses TRBV29-1 and TRBJ2-7, with 9 nucleotides matching TRBD2. The DNA of the CDR3 is TGCAGCGTTGTTCTGATGCGGGGGGGCTCGTACGAGCAGTACGTC. This encodes CSVVLMRGGSYEQYV.